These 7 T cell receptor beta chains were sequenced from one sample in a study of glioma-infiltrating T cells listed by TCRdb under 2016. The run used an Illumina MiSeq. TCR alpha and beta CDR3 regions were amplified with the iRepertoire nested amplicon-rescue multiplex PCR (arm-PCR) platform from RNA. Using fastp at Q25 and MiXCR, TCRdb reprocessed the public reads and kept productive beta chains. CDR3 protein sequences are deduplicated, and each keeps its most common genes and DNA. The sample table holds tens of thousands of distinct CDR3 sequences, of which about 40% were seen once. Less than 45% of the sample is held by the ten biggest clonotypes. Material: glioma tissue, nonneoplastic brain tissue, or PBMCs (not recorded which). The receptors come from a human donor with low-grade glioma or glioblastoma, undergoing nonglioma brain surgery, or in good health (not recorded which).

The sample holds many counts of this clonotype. CDR3 sequence (DNA): TGTGCCAGCAGCTTAGAGGCAGGGTTTGAGCAGTTCTTC. Amino acids: CASSLEAGFEQFF. The chain links TRBV13 to TRBJ2-1; perhaps TRBD1 as D (5 bases). The V gene's germline CDR1 is PRHDT and CDR2 FYEKMQ (reference sequence). The CDR3 spans 13 residues. Trimming removed 1 base from V and 9 bases from J, with 10 bases in between.

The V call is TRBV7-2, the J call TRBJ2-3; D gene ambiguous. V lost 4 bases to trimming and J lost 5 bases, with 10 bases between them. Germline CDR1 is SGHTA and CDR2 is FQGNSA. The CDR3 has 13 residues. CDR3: CASSSPHIDTQYF. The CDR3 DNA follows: TGTGCCAGCAGCTCCCCGCATATAGATACGCAGTATTTT. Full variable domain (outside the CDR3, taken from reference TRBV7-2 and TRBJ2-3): GAGVSQSPSNKVTEKGKDVELRCDPISGHTALYWYRQSLGQGLEFLIYFQGNSAPDKSGLPSDRFSAERTGGSVSTLTIQRTQQEDSAVYLCASSSPHIDTQYFGPGTRLTVL.

CDR3 sequence: CASSPQTGPAIYEQYF. The CDR3 region has the DNA TGTGCCAGCAGCCCCCAGACGGGACCAGCGATCTACGAGCAGTACTTC. The genes are TRBV9 and TRBJ2-7; D possibly matches TRBD1 or TRBD2 (5 bases each). The germline V gene has CDR1 SGDLS and CDR2 YYNGEE. The CDR3 is made up of 16 amino acids. The V end was cut by 4 bases, the J end by 3 bases, with 20 bases between.

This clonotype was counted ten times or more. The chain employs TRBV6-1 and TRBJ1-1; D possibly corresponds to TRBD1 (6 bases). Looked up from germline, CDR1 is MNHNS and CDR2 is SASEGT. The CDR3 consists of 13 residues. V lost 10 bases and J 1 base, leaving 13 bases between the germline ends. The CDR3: CATRPGQNTEAFF. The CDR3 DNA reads TGTGCCACACGTCCGGGACAGAACACTGAAGCTTTCTTT.

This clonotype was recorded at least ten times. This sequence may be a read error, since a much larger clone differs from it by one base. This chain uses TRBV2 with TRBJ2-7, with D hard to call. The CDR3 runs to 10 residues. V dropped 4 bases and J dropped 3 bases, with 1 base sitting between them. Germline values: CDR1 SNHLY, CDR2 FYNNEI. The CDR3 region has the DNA TGTGCCAGCAGTGGCTACGAGCAGTACTTC. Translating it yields CASSGYEQYF.

CDR3 DNA: TGTGCCAGCAGTTTGGTGGGACAGGGGTATCGTGAGCAGTTCTTC. Encoded protein: CASSLVGQGYREQFF. The chain combines TRBV6-5 with TRBJ2-1; 10 bases align to TRBD1. Germline CDR1 reads MNHEY; CDR2 reads SVGAGI. This CDR3 spans 15 amino acids. V trimming: 4 bases; J trimming: 9 bases; junction bases outside the gene matches: 9.

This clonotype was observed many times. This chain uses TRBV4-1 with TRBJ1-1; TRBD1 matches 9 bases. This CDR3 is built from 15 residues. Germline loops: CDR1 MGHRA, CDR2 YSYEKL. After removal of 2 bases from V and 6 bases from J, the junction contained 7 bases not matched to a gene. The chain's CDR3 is CASSQLGQGRPEAFF. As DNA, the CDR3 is TGCGCCAGCAGCCAATTAGGACAGGGGCGTCCTGAAGCTTTCTTT.